The clone carrying this TCR beta chain was observed at least ten times. The sample comes from a study of blood T cell repertoires in COVID-19. Across the study: Sample material is recorded as cDNA or gDNA derived from T cells, B-cell-depleted T cells, or PBMCs.

The CDR3 contains 13 residues. The V end was cut by 7 bases, the J end by 2 bases, with 11 bases between. The germline CDR1 and CDR2 sequences are SNHLY and FYNNEI. In the original workflow: Amplification of reference gene primers was used by the study to estimate nucleated cell counts. TCRdb's table, derived via immunoSEQ multiplex PCR, lists solely in-frame clones and lacks some. The V and J calls and clone size were taken over from that table, and D and trimming were inferred from the DNA. The sample comprises a few hundred thousand clones, less than 85% of which are singletons, and around 4.5% rests with the top ten.

The clonotype comes from a man in his 60s who had recovered from COVID-19. The sequenced sample was peripheral blood. The chain links TRBV2 to TRBJ1-2, with D unresolved. The CDR3 loop is CASKPGLNYGYTF. The CDR3 nucleotides are TGTGCCAGCAAACCAGGTCTCAACTATGGCTACACCTTC.